The 28 T cell receptor beta chains listed next were all sequenced from one sample in a study of CD8+ T cells in alopecia areata. Sequencing templates came from extracted RNA that was reverse transcribed into cDNA. Profiling relied on immunoSEQ multiplex PCR, and the TCRdb table lists in-frame clones only, not all of them. The data contain more than 200,000 clones, 64% of them seen just once; the ten biggest clones take up 3.5% to 5%. As to treatment: oral pan-JAK inhibitor, 5-10 mg twice daily. The starting material was CD4+ T cells sorted from blood, obtained at week 4, from a patient treated with tofacitinib. The receptors here all came from a human donor with alopecia areata.

The chain recombines TRBV4-3 with TRBJ1-6; a possible D gene is TRBD1 (6 bases). Trimming pared 1 base from V and 10 bases from J, leaving 17 bases between. The CDR3 sequence is 16 residues long. Per the germline V gene, CDR1 is LGHNA and CDR2 is YSLEER. DNA for the CDR3: TGCGCCAGCAGCCAAGTTCTCCGGGACAAAGGATCACCCCTCCACTTT. Translating gives CASSQVLRDKGSPLHF.

This chain uses TRBV29-1 with TRBJ1-2, with 9 positions matching TRBD1. This CDR3 is built from 13 residues. Germline V CDR1 and CDR2: SQVTM, ANQGSEA. V dropped 6 bases and J dropped 1; count of bases not matched to a gene: 3. The CDR3 sequence: CSVDRGGNYGYTF. CDR3 DNA: TGCAGCGTCGACAGGGGGGGTAACTATGGCTACACCTTC.

V gene TRBV7-2 combines with J gene TRBJ1-1, with 9 bases matching TRBD1. Trimming cost V 4 bases and J 10 bases; bases outside gene matches: 16. This CDR3 has 16 residues. CDR1 and CDR2 (germline): SGHTA, FQGNSA. CDR3 in DNA: TGTGCCAGCAGCTCCCGGGACAGGGTCCGTAGTATCGGAGCTTTCTTT. Translated: CASSSRDRVRSIGAFF.

For this clone: The same CDR3 also results from other DNA sequences found in this sample. The gene calls are TRBV20-1 and TRBJ1-2, with a tentative D call TRBD1 (5 bases). The V end was cut by 3 bases, the J end by 5 bases, with 7 bases between. The CDR3 runs to 11 residues. Germline-derived CDR1 and CDR2 are DFQATT and SNEGSKA (reference sequence). The DNA for the CDR3 is TGCAGTGCTAGGGGGGGTTATGGCTACACCTTC. It yields the protein CSARGGYGYTF.

This chain links TRBV25-1 with TRBJ2-4; D is possibly TRBD1 or TRBD2 (6 bases each). The CDR3 loop spans 13 amino acids. Germline lookup yields CDR1 MGHDK and CDR2 SYGVNS. Trimming cost V 1 base and J 8 bases, with 9 bases left between them. CDR3 in DNA: TGTGCCAGCAGTGAATCGGGGGCTGACATTCAGTACTTC. Translated, it gives CASSESGADIQYF.

The chain links TRBV30 to TRBJ1-2; 7 bases fit TRBD1. Germline V CDR1 and CDR2: GTSNPN, SVGIG (reference sequence). V shed 1 base and J 5 bases; nucleotides not matched to a gene: 10. This CDR3 has 15 amino acids. CDR3 loop: CAWSARDRYTYGYTF. The DNA of the CDR3 is TGTGCCTGGAGTGCGAGGGACAGATATACTTATGGCTACACCTTC.

This clone was detected only a few times. V and J are TRBV7-2 and TRBJ1-1; D perhaps matches TRBD1 (5 bases). The CDR3 covers 14 residues. Deletions cut 5 bases from V and 3 bases from J, with 13 bases between. Germline-derived CDR1 and CDR2 are SGHTA and FQGNSA. CDR3 protein: CASSLNRLDTEAFF. CDR3 nucleotides: TGTGCCAGCAGCCTAAACAGGTTAGACACTGAAGCTTTCTTT.

This clone was seen only a few times. This chain links TRBV7-8 with TRBJ2-7; D gene unclear. V lost 5 bases and J 4 bases, leaving 15 bases between the germline ends. Looked up from germline, CDR1 is SGHVS and CDR2 is FQNEAQ. This CDR3 region has 14 residues. DNA of the CDR3: TGTGCCAGCAGCCGAACTTTAGGCGGATACGAGCAGTACTTC. Residues: CASSRTLGGYEQYF.

The chain is built from TRBV29-1 and TRBJ2-3; 13 nucleotides line up with TRBD2. The CDR3 has 15 amino acids. The germline gives CDR1 SQVTM, CDR2 ANQGSEA. V shed 6 bases and J 2 bases; nucleotides not matched to a gene: 5. The CDR3 protein is CSVQLAGGNTDTQYF. CDR3 DNA sequence: TGCAGCGTCCAACTAGCGGGGGGGAACACAGATACGCAGTATTTT.

J is TRBJ2-6 and V is TRBV19; TRBD1 matches at 7 bases. The J segment lost 0 bases and the V segment lost 3 bases, leaving 8 bases of the junction unmatched. CDR3 length: 18 residues. The germline gives CDR1 LNHDA, CDR2 SQIVND (reference sequence). The CDR3 DNA is TGTGCCAGTAGTATTGTGGGACAGTTACTCTCTGGGGCCAACGTCCTGACTTTC. Protein sequence: CASSIVGQLLSGANVLTF.

This clone was recorded a few times. The chain uses TRBV19 and TRBJ2-5; no firm D call. This CDR3 has 10 residues. Trimming shortened V by 9 bases and J by 4 bases, and 6 bases separated the two germline ends. Per germline, CDR1 LNHDA and CDR2 SQIVND (reference sequence). CDR3 sequence: CASGTETQYF. As DNA, the CDR3 is TGTGCCAGCGGAACAGAGACCCAGTACTTC.

Turning to this clone: Additional DNA sequences in this sample encode the identical CDR3. The V gene is TRBV29-1, the J gene TRBJ2-3; 7 bases align to TRBD2. The CDR3 has 13 residues. V dropped 3 bases and J dropped 3; count of bases not matched to a gene: 3. Germline V CDR1 and CDR2: SQVTM, ANQGSEA. The CDR3 region has the DNA TGCAGCGTTGACGGCGGGGGTACAGATACGCAGTATTTT. It translates to CSVDGGGTDTQYF.

CDR3 nucleotides: TGCAGCGCCGGACAGGGGGCGTACACCGGGGAGCTGTTTTTT. It translates to CSAGQGAYTGELFF. The V gene is TRBV29-1, the J gene TRBJ2-2, with 11 bases identical to TRBD1. Germline lookup yields CDR1 SQVTM and CDR2 ANQGSEA. The junction had 4 bases not matched to a gene; V was cut back by 7 bases and J by 3 bases. This CDR3 comprises 14 residues.

This sequence joins TRBV11-2 and TRBJ2-3; either TRBD1 or TRBD2 may fit D (5 bases each). V was clipped by 0 bases and J by 1 base, with 17 bases between them. This CDR3 spans 18 amino acids. The germline gives CDR1 SGHAT, CDR2 FQNNGV. CDR3 in amino acids: CASSLDQDSVGGTDTQYF. The DNA of the CDR3 is TGTGCCAGCAGCTTAGATCAGGACTCCGTAGGGGGCACAGATACGCAGTATTTT.

V gene TRBV30 combines with J gene TRBJ1-1; D is ambiguous. V was trimmed by 0 bases and J by 5 bases, leaving 4 bases between them. Per the germline V gene, CDR1 is GTSNPN and CDR2 is SVGIG (reference sequence). CDR3 size: 11 residues. CDR3 sequence reads: CAWSVVTEAFF. Written as DNA, the CDR3 is TGTGCCTGGAGTGTTGTAACTGAAGCTTTCTTT.

V and J are TRBV29-1 and TRBJ2-7; 8 nucleotides align to TRBD1. The V segment lost 4 bases and the J segment 4 bases; nucleotides outside the gene matches: 6. CDR3 length: 13 amino acids. The germline gives CDR1 SQVTM, CDR2 ANQGSEA. The chain's CDR3 is CSVGGTGRYEQYF. CDR3 nucleotide sequence: TGCAGCGTTGGCGGGACAGGAAGATACGAGCAGTACTTC.

The chain employs TRBV29-1 and TRBJ2-6, with a weak D call TRBD2 (6 bases). CDR3 size: 15 residues. Trimming shortened V by 4 bases and J by 0 bases, and 10 bases separated the two germline ends. Per the germline V gene, CDR1 is SQVTM and CDR2 is ANQGSEA. The CDR3 reads CSVVGGGSGANVLTF. CDR3 nucleotides: TGCAGCGTTGTGGGAGGTGGCTCTGGGGCCAACGTCCTGACTTTC.

The CDR3 nucleotides read TGTGCCAGCAGTAAGGGGACATCAAATCAGCCCCAGCATTTT. Its protein is CASSKGTSNQPQHF. The V and J genes are TRBV2 and TRBJ1-5; perhaps TRBD1 as D (6 bases). V was pared by 5 bases and J by 4 bases, with 12 bases between. This CDR3 has 14 amino acids. Germline-derived CDR1 and CDR2 are SNHLY and FYNNEI.

The chain employs TRBV19 and TRBJ2-5; D may be TRBD1 (6 bases). Between the trimmed V and J ends, which lost 3 bases and 3 bases, there was a span of 11 bases. The CDR3 spans 14 residues. Germline CDR1 LNHDA, CDR2 SQIVND (reference sequence). The CDR3 region is CASSIGDRKETQYF. In DNA, the CDR3 is TGTGCCAGTAGTATCGGAGACAGGAAAGAGACCCAGTACTTC.

The chain links TRBV4-1 to TRBJ2-3; D unclear. V shed 2 bases and J shed 10 bases, with 13 bases lying between them. The CDR3 runs to 13 residues. The V gene's germline CDR1 is MGHRA and CDR2 YSYEKL. CDR3 loop: CASSQRTAIPQYF. CDR3 nucleotide sequence: TGCGCCAGCAGCCAAAGGACGGCGATACCGCAGTATTTT.

This chain connects TRBV7-9 to TRBJ1-2; 10 bases match TRBD1. CDR3 length equals 15 residues. Germline assignment: CDR1 SEHNR and CDR2 FQNEAQ (reference sequence). Germline trimming cut 2 bases from V and 3 bases from J; bases unmatched to any gene: 3. CDR3 protein: CASSLPGTGDYGYTF. DNA for the CDR3: TGTGCCAGCAGCTTACCCGGGACAGGGGACTATGGCTACACCTTC.

The genes are TRBV30 and TRBJ1-2; TRBD1 matches at 9 bases. J lost 5 bases, V lost 3 bases, and 4 bases had no gene match. Germline V gives CDR1 GTSNPN, CDR2 SVGIG (reference sequence). The CDR3 spans 13 residues. This CDR3 is CAWRGTGLYGYTF. The CDR3 region has the DNA TGTGCCTGGAGGGGGACAGGGCTTTATGGCTACACCTTC.

This clone was found once. This rearrangement joins TRBV18 to TRBJ2-5; a weak D match, TRBD1 (5 bases). The CDR3 runs 13 residues. V was clipped by 6 bases and J by 3 bases, with 11 bases between them. From germline, CDR1 is KGHSH and CDR2 LQKENI. The CDR3 spells CASSLLQEETQYF. As DNA, the CDR3 is TGTGCCAGCTCGCTACTACAGGAAGAGACCCAGTACTTC.

This clone was seen a handful of times. V usage is TRBV29-1 and J usage is TRBJ2-3, with unresolved D. This CDR3 has 16 amino acids. The V gene's germline CDR1 is SQVTM and CDR2 ANQGSEA. With 4 bases removed from V and 2 bases from J, the gap between germline ends came to 19 bases. Here the CDR3 DNA reads TGCAGCGTTGCATCACCCCAAAGCCATTTCACAGATACGCAGTATTTT. Amino acid sequence: CSVASPQSHFTDTQYF.

This clone was seen a few times. The genes are TRBV19 and TRBJ1-5, with TRBD1 matching over 8 bases. The V and J ends lost 3 bases and 7 bases, in that order; junction bases with no gene match: 8. The CDR3 is made up of 15 amino acids. CDR1 and CDR2 from the germline V gene are LNHDA and SQIVND (reference sequence). CDR3 in amino acids: CASSIGVTGEQPQHF. The CDR3 DNA reads TGTGCCAGTAGTATCGGGGTGACAGGGGAACAGCCCCAGCATTTT.

The CDR3 loop reads CASSKWGRRNEQYF. CDR3 sequence (DNA): TGTGCCAGCAGCAAATGGGGAAGGAGAAACGAGCAGTACTTC. The gene calls are TRBV21-1 and TRBJ2-7. TRBV21-1 is assigned pseudogene status. The CDR3 contains 14 residues.

This clone was counted between two and nine times. The chain links TRBV5-1 to TRBJ2-5, with D possibly matching TRBD2 (7 bases). V lost 0 bases and J 2 bases, leaving 14 bases between the germline ends. The CDR3 consists of 16 residues. The germline V gene has CDR1 SGHRS and CDR2 YFSETQ. The CDR3 loop is CASSLGDGGPQETQYF. The CDR3 nucleotides are TGCGCCAGCAGCTTGGGTGACGGGGGGCCTCAAGAGACCCAGTACTTC. Full variable domain (rest looked up from reference TRBV5-1 and TRBJ2-5): KAGVTQTPRYLIKTRGQQVTLSCSPISGHRSVSWYQQTPGQGLQFLFEYFSETQRNKGNFPGRFSGRQFSNSRSEMNVSTLELGDSALYLCASSLGDGGPQETQYFGPGTRLLVL.

This clone was seen a handful of times. The chain uses TRBV30 and TRBJ1-1; no reliable D call. Per the germline V gene, CDR1 is GTSNPN and CDR2 is SVGIG (reference sequence). The CDR3 contains 12 residues. V was trimmed by 5 bases and J by 5 bases, leaving 12 bases between them. This CDR3 is CAWGRSQTEAFF. Here the CDR3 DNA reads TGTGCCTGGGGGCGCAGCCAGACTGAAGCTTTCTTT.